One T cell receptor beta chain is described in this entry. The sample belongs to a study of technical replicates of blood from a few donors. In germline, CDR1 is MDHEN, CDR2 SYDVKM. Trimming took 5 bases from V and 7 from J, leaving 12 bases between them. This CDR3 has 12 amino acids. Clones were read by immunoSEQ multiplex PCR, and TCRdb kept only the in-frame ones, dropping some. The repertoire holds more than 60,000 clones, 85% to 95% seen once, with 0.35% to 0.5% in the top ten. Sequencing input: T cells isolated from PBMCs. The chain joins TRBV28 to TRBJ2-7; a possible D gene is TRBD1 (6 bases). This clonotype was sampled from a human donor in good health. CDR3 region: CASSRTGIEQYF. The CDR3 bases are TGTGCCAGCAGTCGTACAGGGATAGAGCAGTACTTC.